These 21 T cell receptor beta chains were sequenced from one sample in a study of circulating and synovial CD4+ cells in juvenile arthritis. Sequencing used immunoSEQ multiplex PCR; TCRdb keeps in-frame clones, though not all of them. The sample holds about 32,000 clones; about 94% are singletons and the top ten take about 3%. The sequenced sample was CD4+ T cells from blood. These receptors were collected from a human donor with juvenile idiopathic arthritis.

V usage is TRBV5-5 and J usage is TRBJ2-7, with 7 bases that match TRBD2. Germline-derived CDR1 and CDR2 are SGHKS and YYEKEE (reference sequence). The V and J ends lost 0 bases and 4 bases, in that order; junction bases with no gene match: 4. The CDR3 runs 14 residues. CDR3: CASSLGLAEYEQYF. CDR3 bases: TGTGCCAGCAGCTTGGGACTAGCTGAATACGAGCAGTACTTC.

The CDR3 region has the DNA TGTGCCTGGAGTGGATTAACTAGCGGGAGTACCGGGGAGCTGTTTTTT. Encoded protein: CAWSGLTSGSTGELFF. This chain uses TRBV30 with TRBJ2-2, with TRBD2 matching over 11 bases. Germline V gene sequence: CDR1 GTSNPN, CDR2 SVGIG (reference sequence). The CDR3 contains 16 residues. The V and J ends lost 1 base and 5 bases, in that order; junction bases with no gene match: 6. Complete variable domain (other parts from reference TRBV30 and TRBJ2-2): SQTIHQWPATLVQPVGSPLSLECTVEGTSNPNLYWYRQAAGRGLQLLFYSVGIGQISSEVPQNLSASRPQDRQFILSSKKLLLSDSGFYLCAWSGLTSGSTGELFFGEGSRLTVL.

The chain uses TRBV6-6 and TRBJ2-7, with D possibly matching TRBD1 (5 bases). Trimming pared 7 bases from V and 2 bases from J, leaving 15 bases between. The CDR3 spans 14 residues. Per germline, CDR1 MNHNY and CDR2 SVGAGI (reference sequence). Written as DNA, the CDR3 is TGTGCCAGCACCAAGACAGAGAGAACCTACGAGCAGTACTTC. This codes for CASTKTERTYEQYF.

The chain recombines TRBV20-1 with TRBJ2-1; D gene uncertain. The V end was cut by 2 bases, the J end by 5 bases, with 4 bases between. This CDR3 is 11 amino acids long. In germline, CDR1 is DFQATT, CDR2 SNEGSKA (reference sequence). This CDR3 is CSARTDNEQFF. The DNA of the CDR3 is TGCAGTGCTAGAACGGACAATGAGCAGTTCTTC.

This chain joins TRBV28 and TRBJ2-4; 11 positions agree with TRBD2. The CDR3 length is 18 residues. CDR1 is MDHEN and CDR2 is SYDVKM in the germline V gene. The V and J ends lost 7 bases and 0 bases, in that order; junction bases with no gene match: 11. The CDR3 here is CASKYGGTSGIAKNIQYF. The CDR3 region has the DNA TGTGCCAGCAAATATGGCGGGACTAGCGGTATAGCCAAAAACATTCAGTACTTC.

The genes are TRBV30 and TRBJ2-1, with 10 bases identical to TRBD2. Germline trimming cut 1 base from V and 4 bases from J; bases unmatched to any gene: 7. CDR3 length equals 16 residues. The germline CDR1 and CDR2 sequences are GTSNPN and SVGIG (reference sequence). CDR3 amino acids: CAWSGAGTSAYNEQFF. The CDR3 DNA reads as TGTGCCTGGAGTGGGGCCGGGACTAGCGCGTACAATGAGCAGTTCTTC. Using reference TRBV30 and TRBJ2-1 for the parts outside the CDR3, the full variable domain is SQTIHQWPATLVQPVGSPLSLECTVEGTSNPNLYWYRQAAGRGLQLLFYSVGIGQISSEVPQNLSASRPQDRQFILSSKKLLLSDSGFYLCAWSGAGTSAYNEQFFGPGTRLTVL.

This clone came up once. This chain joins TRBV29-1 and TRBJ1-2, with D perhaps TRBD1 (6 bases). CDR3 length equals 13 residues. CDR1 SQVTM and CDR2 ANQGSEA come from the germline V gene. V was cut by 2 bases and J by 2 bases, with 9 bases left in between. CDR3 sequence (DNA): TGCAGCGTTGAAAGGGGGACAAACTATGGCTACACCTTC. Translated: CSVERGTNYGYTF. Full variable domain (missing parts from reference TRBV29-1 and TRBJ1-2): SAVISQKPSRDICQRGTSLTIQCQVDSQVTMMFWYRQQPGQSLTLIATANQGSEATYESGFVIDKFPISRPNLTFSTLTVSNMSPEDSSIYLCSVERGTNYGYTFGSGTRLTVV.

This chain links TRBV30 with TRBJ2-1, with 7 bases fitting TRBD2. This CDR3 has 14 residues. The ends lost 1 base at V and 6 bases at J; junction bases unmatched: 6. Germline V gene data show CDR1 as GTSNPN and CDR2 as SVGIG (reference sequence). The CDR3 DNA reads TGTGCCTGGAGTGCTAGCGGAGGGTCCAATGAGCAGTTCTTC. Translation gives CAWSASGGSNEQFF. Using reference TRBV30 and TRBJ2-1 for the parts outside the CDR3, the full variable domain is SQTIHQWPATLVQPVGSPLSLECTVEGTSNPNLYWYRQAAGRGLQLLFYSVGIGQISSEVPQNLSASRPQDRQFILSSKKLLLSDSGFYLCAWSASGGSNEQFFGPGTRLTVL.

The gene calls are TRBV19 and TRBJ1-1; a weak D match, TRBD1 (5 bases). CDR3 length: 16 residues. Germline assignment: CDR1 LNHDA and CDR2 SQIVND (reference sequence). Trimming took 7 bases from V and 1 from J, leaving 19 bases between them. The CDR3 DNA follows: TGTGCCAGTAACCCTGACTGGGGCCACCCGAACACTGAAGCTTTCTTT. This translates into CASNPDWGHPNTEAFF. The full variable domain, in which reference TRBV19 and TRBJ1-1 provide the parts outside the CDR3, is DGGITQSPKYLFRKEGQNVTLSCEQNLNHDAMYWYRQDPGQGLRLIYYSQIVNDFQKGDIAEGYSVSREKKESFPLTVTSAQKNPTAFYLCASNPDWGHPNTEAFFGQGTRLTVV.

This sequence joins TRBV4-1 and TRBJ1-1; D is unresolved. The V gene lost 2 bases and the J gene lost 4 bases, with 14 bases spanning the gap. CDR1 is MGHRA, CDR2 YSYEKL, per germline. CDR3 length equals 15 residues. CDR3 nucleotides: TGCGCCAGCAGCCAAAGAGGGCTGGCTGCCACTGAAGCTTTCTTT. Protein sequence: CASSQRGLAATEAFF.

J is TRBJ2-5 and V is TRBV11-2; maybe TRBD1 (6 bases). The end of the DNA fits TRBJ2-7 better, so the J call may be wrong. Germline V gives CDR1 SGHAT, CDR2 FQNNGV. The CDR3 consists of 12 residues. CDR3 bases: TGTGCCAGCAGCCCGGACAGCTACGAGCAGTACTTC. Residues: CASSPDSYEQYF.

The chain has TRBV28 and TRBJ2-7; D unresolved. The V and J ends lost 5 bases and 6 bases respectively, with 11 bases between them. The germline gives CDR1 MDHEN, CDR2 SYDVKM. This CDR3 comprises 12 residues. The CDR3 here is CASSPYDSEQYF. The CDR3 DNA reads TGTGCCAGCAGTCCCTACGACTCCGAGCAGTACTTC.

The chain has TRBV19 and TRBJ2-5; TRBD1 agrees at 7 bases. V trimming: 3 bases; J trimming: 2 bases; junction bases outside the gene matches: 9. The CDR3 has 16 residues. CDR1 and CDR2 (germline): LNHDA, SQIVND (reference sequence). CDR3 protein: CASSMFQWDRQETQYF. CDR3 sequence (DNA): TGTGCCAGTAGTATGTTTCAGTGGGACAGACAAGAGACCCAGTACTTC.

V usage is TRBV6-5 and J usage is TRBJ2-3; tentative D call: TRBD1 (5 bases). Germline values: CDR1 MNHEY, CDR2 SVGAGI. The CDR3 is 14 residues long. V gave up 2 bases and J gave up 2 bases, with 8 bases separating them. CDR3 sequence (DNA): TGTGCCAGCAGTTACAACAGGAACACAGATACGCAGTATTTT. Protein sequence: CASSYNRNTDTQYF.

The chain links TRBV7-9 to TRBJ2-5, with 7 bases matching TRBD1. The CDR3 is 15 residues long. With V trimmed by 5 bases and J by 5 bases, 11 bases remained unmatched. Germline V gene lookup returns CDR1 SEHNR and CDR2 FQNEAQ (reference sequence). The CDR3 sequence is CASSATGARGETQYF. In nucleotides, the CDR3 is TGTGCCAGCAGCGCAACAGGGGCCCGTGGGGAGACCCAGTACTTC.

V and J are TRBV29-1 and TRBJ2-7; D gene unclear. This CDR3 region has 12 residues. In germline, CDR1 is SQVTM, CDR2 ANQGSEA. Trimming removed 2 bases at V and 6 bases at J, with 11 bases between. The CDR3 DNA reads TGCAGCGTTGAAAGCCGACAAGGCGAGCAGTACTTC. Its protein product is CSVESRQGEQYF.

V is TRBV5-8 and J is TRBJ2-3; 8 bases fit TRBD2. The CDR3 contains 16 residues. Trimming removed 2 bases from V and 4 bases from J; junction bases left unmatched: 9. Germline values: CDR1 SGHTS, CDR2 YDEGEE. CDR3 bases: TGTGCCAGCAGCTTCGTCACTAGCGGAGACCCAGATACGCAGTATTTT. Amino acid sequence: CASSFVTSGDPDTQYF.

The DNA of the CDR3 is TGCGCCAGCAGCTTGGGATTAGACAGCTACTATGGCTACACCTTC. It codes for CASSLGLDSYYGYTF. The V call is TRBV5-1, the J call TRBJ1-2, with D tentatively TRBD1 (5 bases). The CDR3 is 15 amino acids. Germline V gene sequence: CDR1 SGHRS, CDR2 YFSETQ. Trimming left V 0 bases short and J 3 bases short, with 12 bases between.

The gene calls are TRBV25-1 and TRBJ2-1; D is possibly TRBD2 (5 bases). Looked up from germline, CDR1 is MGHDK and CDR2 is SYGVNS. Deletions cut 2 bases from V and 4 bases from J, with 12 bases between. CDR3 size: 15 residues. Here the CDR3 reads CASSEAGGPYNEQFF. For the CDR3, the DNA is TGTGCCAGCAGTGAAGCTGGCGGGCCATACAATGAGCAGTTCTTC. The full variable domain, completed using reference TRBV25-1 and TRBJ2-1, is EADIYQTPRYLVIGTGKKITLECSQTMGHDKMYWYQQDPGMELHLIHYSYGVNSTEKGDLSSESTVSRIRTEHFPLTLESARPSHTSQYLCASSEAGGPYNEQFFGPGTRLTVL.

The rearrangement uses TRBV28 and TRBJ1-6; D remains unclear. Germline-derived CDR1 and CDR2 are MDHEN and SYDVKM. The CDR3 is 15 residues long. The V end was cut by 6 bases, the J end by 8 bases, with 17 bases between. This CDR3 reads CASSPVDRRDSPLHF. DNA for the CDR3: TGTGCCAGCAGCCCTGTTGACCGCCGGGATTCACCCCTCCACTTT.

CDR3: CASSAREGVGGELFF. The CDR3 bases are TGTGCCAGCAGCGCTCGAGAGGGGGTTGGCGGGGAGCTGTTTTTT. The chain links TRBV9 to TRBJ2-2, with D maybe TRBD1 (6 bases). Deletions cut 3 bases from V and 7 bases from J, with 16 bases between. This CDR3 region has 15 residues. Germline V gene data show CDR1 as SGDLS and CDR2 as YYNGEE.